Sequencing of this TCR beta chain was carried out in a study of cytomegalovirus exposure and HLA in healthy donors. PCR employed 60 Vbeta and 13 Jbeta primers. The protocol was immunoSEQ multiplex PCR, while the TCRdb copy is restricted to in-frame clones and leaves out a portion. The sample has under 200,000 clones; roughly 80% are singletons. To note about this clone: Its antigen remains unknown.

This CDR3 comprises 15 residues. Trimming cost V 3 bases and J 3 bases, with 12 bases left between them. CDR1 is MGHRA and CDR2 is YSYEKL in the germline V gene. The study, taken as a whole, reports: TCR beta sequences numbering about 17,000 were associated with HLA alleles at 0.05 false discovery rate in a later analysis.

V and J are TRBV4-1 and TRBJ1-3; perhaps TRBD1 as D (5 bases). The sequence came from a man aged 25 to 45 in good health and CMV-seropositive. The sample consisted of PBMCs. DNA of the CDR3: TGCGCCAGCAGCCAGATCGGGGGTTTTGGAAACACCATATATTTT. This codes for CASSQIGGFGNTIYF.